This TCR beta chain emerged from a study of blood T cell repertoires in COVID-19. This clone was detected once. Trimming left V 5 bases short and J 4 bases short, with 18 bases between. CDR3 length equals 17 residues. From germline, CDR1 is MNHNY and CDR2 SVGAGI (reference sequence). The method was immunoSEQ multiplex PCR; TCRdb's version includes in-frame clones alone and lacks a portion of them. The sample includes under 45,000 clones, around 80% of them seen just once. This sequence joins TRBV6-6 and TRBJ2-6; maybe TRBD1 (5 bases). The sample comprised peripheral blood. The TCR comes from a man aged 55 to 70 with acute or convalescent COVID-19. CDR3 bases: TGTGCCAGCAGTCCCCTCCAGGGCGTTATCGGGGCCAACGTCCTGACTTTC. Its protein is CASSPLQGVIGANVLTF.